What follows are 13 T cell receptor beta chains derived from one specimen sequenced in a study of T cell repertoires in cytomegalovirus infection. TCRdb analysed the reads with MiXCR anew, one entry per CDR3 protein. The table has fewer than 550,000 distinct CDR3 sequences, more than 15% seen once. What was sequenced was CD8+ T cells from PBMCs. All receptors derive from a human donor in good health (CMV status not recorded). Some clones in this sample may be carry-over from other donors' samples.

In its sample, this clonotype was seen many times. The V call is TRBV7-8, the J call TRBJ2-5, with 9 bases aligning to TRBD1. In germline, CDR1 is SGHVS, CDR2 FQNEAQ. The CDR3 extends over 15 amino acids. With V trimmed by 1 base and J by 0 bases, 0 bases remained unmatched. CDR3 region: CASSLGTGDQETQYF. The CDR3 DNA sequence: TGTGCCAGCAGCTTAGGGACAGGGGACCAAGAGACCCAGTACTTC.

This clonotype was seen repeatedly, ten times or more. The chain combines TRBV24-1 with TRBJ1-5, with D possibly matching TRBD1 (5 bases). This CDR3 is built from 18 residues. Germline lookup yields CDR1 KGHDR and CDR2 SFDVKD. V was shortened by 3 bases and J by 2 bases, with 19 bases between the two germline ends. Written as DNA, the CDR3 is TGTGCCACCAGTGATGCCCCCGGCCAGGGTGATGGCAATCAGCCCCAGCATTTT. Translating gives CATSDAPGQGDGNQPQHF.

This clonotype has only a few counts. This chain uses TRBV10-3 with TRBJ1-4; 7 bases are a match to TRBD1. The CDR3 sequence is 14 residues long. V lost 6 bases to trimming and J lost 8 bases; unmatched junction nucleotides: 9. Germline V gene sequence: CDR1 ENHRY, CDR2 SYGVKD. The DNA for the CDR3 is TGTGCCATCAGGGAACAGGGGTTCGGGGAAAAACTGTTTTTT. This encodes CAIREQGFGEKLFF.

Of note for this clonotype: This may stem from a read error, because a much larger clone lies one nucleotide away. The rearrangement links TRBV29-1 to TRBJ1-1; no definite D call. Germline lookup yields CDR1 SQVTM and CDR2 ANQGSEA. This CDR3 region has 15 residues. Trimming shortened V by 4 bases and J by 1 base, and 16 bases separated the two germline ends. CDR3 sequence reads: CSVVLVDTANTEAFF. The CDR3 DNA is TGCAGCGTTGTCCTCGTGGATACGGCGAACACTGAAGCTTTCTTT.

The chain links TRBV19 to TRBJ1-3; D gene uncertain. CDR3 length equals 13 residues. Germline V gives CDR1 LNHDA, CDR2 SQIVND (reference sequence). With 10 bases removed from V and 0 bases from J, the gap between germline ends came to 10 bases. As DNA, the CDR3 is TGTGCCATCGGTTCGAGCTCTGGAAACACCATATATTTT. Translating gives CAIGSSSGNTIYF.

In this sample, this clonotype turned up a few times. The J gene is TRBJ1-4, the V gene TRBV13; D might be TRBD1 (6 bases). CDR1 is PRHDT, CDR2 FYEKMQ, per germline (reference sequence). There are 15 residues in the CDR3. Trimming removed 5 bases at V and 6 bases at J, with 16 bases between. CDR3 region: CASSPDPRGYEKLFF. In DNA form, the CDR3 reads TGTGCCAGCAGCCCCGATCCGAGGGGGTATGAAAAACTGTTTTTT.

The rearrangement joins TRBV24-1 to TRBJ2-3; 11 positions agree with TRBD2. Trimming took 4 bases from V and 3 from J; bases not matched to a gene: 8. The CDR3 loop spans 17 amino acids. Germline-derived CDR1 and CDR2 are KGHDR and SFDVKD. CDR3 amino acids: CATSDSLTSGRTDTQYF. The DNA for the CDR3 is TGTGCCACCAGTGACTCTCTAACTAGCGGGAGAACAGATACGCAGTATTTT.

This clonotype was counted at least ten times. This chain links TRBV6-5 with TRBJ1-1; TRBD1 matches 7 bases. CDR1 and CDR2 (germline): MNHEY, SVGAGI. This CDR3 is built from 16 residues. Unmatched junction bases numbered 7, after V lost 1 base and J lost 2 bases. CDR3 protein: CASSYCRDRKNTEAFF. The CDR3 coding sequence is TGTGCCAGCAGTTACTGCCGGGACAGAAAAAACACTGAAGCTTTCTTT.

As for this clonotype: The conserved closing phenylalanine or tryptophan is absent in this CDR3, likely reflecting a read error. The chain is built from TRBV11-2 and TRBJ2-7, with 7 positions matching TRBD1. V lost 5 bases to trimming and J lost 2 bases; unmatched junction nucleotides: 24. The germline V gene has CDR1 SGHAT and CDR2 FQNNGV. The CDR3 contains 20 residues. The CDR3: CASSLRTGGTGVIRTYEQYL. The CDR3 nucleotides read TGTGCCAGCAGCCTTCGGACGGGCGGTACAGGGGTAATTAGGACCTACGAGCAGTACTTA.

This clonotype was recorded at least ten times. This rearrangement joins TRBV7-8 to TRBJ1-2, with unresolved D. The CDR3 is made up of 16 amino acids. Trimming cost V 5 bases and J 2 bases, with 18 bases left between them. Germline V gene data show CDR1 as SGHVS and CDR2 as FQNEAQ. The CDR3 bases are TGTGCCAGCAGCGCACGCACAGCCTTAAAAAACTATGGCTACACCTTC. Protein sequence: CASSARTALKNYGYTF. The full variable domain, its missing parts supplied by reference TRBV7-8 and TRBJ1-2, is GAGVSQSPRYKVAKRGQDVALRCDPISGHVSLFWYQQALGQGPEFLTYFQNEAQLDKSGLPSDRFFAERPEGSVSTLKIQRTQQEDSAVYLCASSARTALKNYGYTFGSGTRLTVV.

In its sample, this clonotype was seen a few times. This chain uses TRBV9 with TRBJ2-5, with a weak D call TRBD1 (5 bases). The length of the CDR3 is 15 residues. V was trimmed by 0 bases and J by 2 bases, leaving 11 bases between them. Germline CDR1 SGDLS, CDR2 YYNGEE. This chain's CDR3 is CASSVVGAQQETQYF. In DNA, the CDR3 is TGTGCCAGCAGCGTAGTAGGGGCCCAACAAGAGACCCAGTACTTC.

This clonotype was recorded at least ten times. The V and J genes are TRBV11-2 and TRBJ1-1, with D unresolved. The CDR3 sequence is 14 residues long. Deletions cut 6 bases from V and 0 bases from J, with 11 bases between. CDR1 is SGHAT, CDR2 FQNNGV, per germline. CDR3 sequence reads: CASRPVGVNTEAFF. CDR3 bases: TGTGCCAGCAGGCCTGTTGGAGTGAACACTGAAGCTTTCTTT.

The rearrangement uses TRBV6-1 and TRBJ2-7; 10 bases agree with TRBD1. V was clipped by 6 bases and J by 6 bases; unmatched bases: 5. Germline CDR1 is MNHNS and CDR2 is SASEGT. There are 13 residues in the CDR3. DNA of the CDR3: TGTGCCAGCAGGCGGGACAGGGGAGGCGAGCAGTACTTC. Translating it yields CASRRDRGGEQYF.